This TCR beta chain stems from a study of identifying expanded T cells in peripheral blood. Study-level points and caveats: Technical replicates showed roughly 1.2 changed clones; roughly two weeks roughly 16; four weeks 19. Across healthy donors, higher total template counts meant significantly greater approximately two-week count variance.

About this clone: Its antigen remains unknown.

Assay used: immunoSEQ multiplex PCR; TCRdb lists only in-frame clones, some missing. The sample includes roughly 120,000 clones, 88% seen only once; the top ten take 8.4%. No infections or other immune events were documented during collection. The sequenced sample was blood. The origin of this receptor is a person aged 18-69 years in good health.

CDR3 sequence reads: CASSLSDINQPQHF. The CDR3 nucleotides are TGTGCCAGCAGTTTATCGGATATCAATCAGCCCCAGCATTTT. The rearrangement uses TRBV27 and TRBJ1-5; no clear D. Germline assignment: CDR1 MNHEY and CDR2 SMNVEV (reference sequence). There are 14 residues in the CDR3. Trimming cost V 0 bases and J 3 bases, with 6 bases left between them.